A selection of T cell receptor beta chains follows, all from one sample in a study of control samples from healthy donors and cancer patients. TCRdb's copy holds only in-frame clones and misses some; the assay was immunoSEQ multiplex PCR. The sample yields over 100,000 clones, around 92% seen once. The sample comprised blood. These receptors were obtained from a woman aged 50 to 60 in good health. The CDR3 runs from the conserved cysteine through the conserved F or W. Each record gives: CDR3 length, clone size, D gene, J gene, V gene, CDR3 protein, CDR3 DNA. The D gene is left open where the match is weak. A clone size is listed for some rows: how often the clone was seen (once, few, many), or a class if it is expanded.

16	.	TRBD2	TRBJ2-5	TRBV29-1	CSVSGLAGGRGETQYF	TGCAGCGTTTCCGGACTAGCGGGGGGGCGCGGAGAGACCCAGTACTTC
18	.	TRBD2	TRBJ2-5	TRBV5-8	CASSAVVAGGPVKETQYF	TGTGCCAGCAGCGCCGTAGTAGCGGGGGGGCCGGTCAAAGAGACCCAGTACTTC
11	.	.	TRBJ2-2	TRBV19	CASTRAGELFF	TGTGCCAGTACGAGGGCCGGGGAGCTGTTTTTT
15	.	.	TRBJ2-2	TRBV2	CASSEGRGRLGELFF	TGTGCCAGCAGTGAAGGCAGGGGGAGGTTGGGGGAGCTGTTTTTT
15	.	.	TRBJ2-7	TRBV7-9	CATAPGAGLTLEQYF	TGTGCCACCGCGCCCGGGGCAGGGCTAACCTTAGAGCAGTACTTC
15	.	TRBD1	TRBJ1-1	TRBV11-2	CASLVIGGSNTEAFF	TGTGCCAGCCTTGTAATAGGGGGCTCGAACACTGAAGCTTTCTTT
15	.	.	TRBJ1-2	TRBV4-2	CASSQEGGFNYGYTF	TGTGCCAGCAGTCAAGAGGGGGGATTTAACTATGGCTACACCTTC
14	.	.	TRBJ1-3	TRBV7-8	CASSLWTSGNTIYF	TGTGCCAGCAGCTTATGGACCTCTGGAAACACCATATATTTT
16	.	.	TRBJ2-1	TRBV6-1	CASREGFFGGYNEQFF	TGTGCCAGCAGGGAAGGGTTCTTTGGTGGTTACAATGAGCAGTTCTTC
12	.	.	TRBJ1-2	TRBV6-1	CASSSGNYGYTF	TGTGCCAGCAGTTCAGGGAACTATGGCTACACCTTC
15	.	.	TRBJ1-2	TRBV15	CATSAPGRGGYGYTF	TGTGCCACCAGCGCCCCCGGGAGGGGTGGCTATGGCTACACCTTC
14	.	.	TRBJ1-6	TRBV30	CAWSVNTRGSPLHF	TGTGCCTGGAGTGTAAACACACGTGGCTCACCCCTCCACTTT
14	.	.	TRBJ1-1	TRBV6-1	CASSDRRKGPEAFF	TGTGCCAGCAGTGACCGACGGAAGGGCCCTGAAGCTTTCTTT
14	.	TRBD1	TRBJ1-1	TRBV6-5	CASPPRDRVTEAFF	TGTGCCAGCCCCCCCAGGGACAGGGTGACTGAAGCTTTCTTT
14	.	TRBD1	TRBJ1-2	TRBV3-1/TRBV3-2	CASSQARGLRGYTF	TGTGCCAGCAGCCAAGCCAGGGGGTTGCGAGGCTACACCTTC
13	.	.	TRBJ1-1	TRBV4-1	CASSQVGGTEAFF	TGCGCCAGCAGCCAAGTGGGAGGGACTGAAGCTTTCTTT
11	.	.	TRBJ2-1	TRBV10-1	CASSESNEQFF	TGCGCCAGCAGTGAGTCGAATGAGCAGTTCTTC
15	.	.	TRBJ2-2	TRBV5-4	CASSSALRSPGELFF	TGTGCCAGCAGCTCAGCTCTAAGGTCTCCCGGGGAGCTGTTTTTT
15	.	TRBD1	TRBJ1-1	TRBV11-1	CASRLVTGVNTEAFF	TGTGCCAGCAGACTTGTCACAGGGGTGAACACTGAAGCTTTCTTT
17	.	TRBD2	TRBJ2-7	TRBV18	CASSDGLAGASNYEQYF	TGTGCCAGCTCAGACGGACTAGCGGGAGCGTCCAACTACGAGCAGTACTTC
15	.	.	TRBJ2-1	TRBV7-6	CASSLRGESYNEQFF	TGTGCCAGCAGCTTGAGGGGGGAGTCCTACAATGAGCAGTTCTTC
17	.	TRBD2	TRBJ2-4	TRBV7-2	CASSLSSRGVNKNIQYF	TGTGCCAGCAGCTTAAGCTCTCGGGGGGTGAACAAAAACATTCAGTACTTC
13	.	.	TRBJ2-7	TRBV5-4	CASSFDRVNEQYF	TGTGCCAGCAGCTTTGATCGCGTTAACGAGCAGTACTTC
13	.	.	TRBJ1-2	TRBV19	CASRKVDFYGYTF	TGTGCCAGCCGTAAGGTGGACTTCTATGGCTACACCTTC
15	.	.	TRBJ1-5	TRBV30	CAWRGGAGSNQPQHF	TGTGCCTGGAGGGGGGGGGCGGGCAGCAATCAGCCCCAGCATTTT
14	.	.	TRBJ1-3	TRBV5-1	CASSAGTHGNTIYF	TGCGCCAGCAGCGCCGGGACACATGGAAACACCATATATTTT
12	.	.	TRBJ1-1	TRBV15	CATSRDQARAFF	TGTGCCACCAGCAGAGACCAAGCCCGAGCTTTCTTT
16	.	TRBD1	TRBJ2-1	TRBV24-1	CATKTGVRGVYNEQFF	TGTGCCACAAAAACAGGGGTGAGAGGGGTATACAATGAGCAGTTCTTC
21	.	TRBD2	TRBJ2-1	TRBV5-1	CASSREPGLAGWGGSYNEQFF	TGCGCCAGCAGCCGCGAACCGGGACTAGCGGGTTGGGGTGGCTCCTACAATGAGCAGTTCTTC
14	.	.	TRBJ1-4	TRBV27	CASSSPRSNEKLFF	TGTGCCAGCAGTTCCCCTAGGTCAAATGAAAAACTGTTTTTT
8	once	.	TRBJ1-2	TRBV29-1	CSVDGYTF	TGCAGCGTTGACGGCTACACCTTC
13	.	TRBD2	TRBJ2-5	TRBV11-2	CASGGGRVETQYF	TGTGCCAGCGGGGGAGGGAGAGTAGAGACCCAGTACTTC
12	.	.	TRBJ1-4	TRBV11-2	CASSFRKEKLFF	TGTGCCAGCAGCTTCCGTAAAGAAAAACTGTTTTTT
17	.	.	TRBJ1-3	TRBV30	CAWDDGQTSIAGNTIYF	TGTGCCTGGGACGACGGACAGACTTCTATCGCTGGAAACACCATATATTTT
12	.	.	TRBJ1-1	TRBV5-6	CASSLDGGPAFF	TGTGCCAGCAGCTTGGATGGGGGGCCGGCTTTCTTT
15	.	TRBD2	TRBJ2-3	TRBV2	CASSLGLANTDTQYF	TGTGCCAGCAGCCTGGGACTAGCCAACACAGATACGCAGTATTTT
15	.	.	TRBJ1-3	TRBV3-1/TRBV3-2	CASSFDGDSGNTIYF	TGTGCCAGCAGTTTTGACGGAGACTCTGGAAACACCATATATTTT
12	.	.	TRBJ1-5	TRBV28	CAIGGEPLPQHF	TGTGCCATCGGGGGGGAACCATTGCCCCAGCATTTT
14	once	TRBD2	TRBJ2-1	TRBV3-1/TRBV3-2	CASRDSGGANEQFF	TGTGCCAGCCGCGATAGCGGGGGGGCGAATGAGCAGTTCTTC
15	.	.	TRBJ1-5	TRBV23-1	CASSHRSGFNQPQHF	TGCGCCAGCAGTCATCGTTCGGGGTTCAATCAGCCCCAGCATTTT
12	.	.	TRBJ1-6	TRBV6-2/TRBV6-3	CASSDRVLSLHF	TGTGCCAGCAGTGACCGGGTACTTTCCCTCCACTTT
13	once	.	TRBJ2-3	TRBV5-6	CASSQGRTDTQYF	TGTGCCAGCAGCCAGGGACGTACAGATACGCAGTATTTT
15	.	TRBD1	TRBJ1-4	TRBV30	CAWSVFRDRGGKLFF	TGTGCCTGGAGTGTATTCCGGGACAGGGGCGGAAAACTGTTTTTT
13	.	.	TRBJ1-2	TRBV12-3/TRBV12-4	CASSLGRAGGYTF	TGTGCCAGCAGTTTAGGAAGGGCGGGAGGCTACACCTTC
16	.	TRBD2	TRBJ2-7	TRBV7-6	CASSLETSGGSYEQYF	TGTGCCAGCAGCTTAGAAACTAGCGGGGGGTCCTACGAGCAGTACTTC
15	.	.	TRBJ2-3	TRBV5-4	CASSLGGAQTDTQYF	TGTGCCAGCAGCTTGGGAGGGGCGCAGACAGATACGCAGTATTTT
15	.	TRBD1	TRBJ2-1	TRBV5-1	CASSLGQGSYNEQFF	TGCGCCAGCAGCTTGGGACAGGGATCCTACAATGAGCAGTTCTTC
15	.	.	TRBJ1-1	TRBV5-1	CASSFTLGGNTEAFF	TGCGCCAGCAGCTTCACCCTAGGGGGGAACACTGAAGCTTTCTTT
17	.	.	TRBJ1-4	TRBV4-1	CASSQERGTLPPEKLFF	TGCGCCAGCAGCCAAGAGCGGGGAACCTTACCCCCTGAAAAACTGTTTTTT
13	once	.	TRBJ1-5	TRBV29-1	CSVSQSSNQPQHF	TGCAGCGTATCTCAGAGTAGCAATCAGCCCCAGCATTTT
17	.	TRBD1	TRBJ1-5	TRBV6-1	CASSEAFRDRRHQPQHF	TGTGCCAGCAGTGAAGCGTTTCGGGACAGGCGACATCAGCCCCAGCATTTT
13	.	.	TRBJ2-3	TRBV3-1/TRBV3-2	CASSRGGTDTQYF	TGTGCCAGCAGCCGGGGGGGCACAGATACGCAGTATTTT
15	.	.	TRBJ1-1	TRBV7-2	CASSRIGGRVNEAFF	TGTGCCAGCAGCCGCATAGGGGGGAGAGTGAATGAAGCTTTCTTT
11	.	.	TRBJ1-6	TRBV6-1	CASSETSPLHF	TGTGCCAGCAGTGAAACCTCACCCCTCCACTTT